This T cell receptor beta chain was profiled in a study of T cells after posttransplantation cyclophosphamide. Clones were read by immunoSEQ multiplex PCR, and TCRdb kept only the in-frame ones, dropping some. The repertoire includes roughly 1,900 clones, less than 95% of them detected once, and 2.5% to 3% sits in the top ten. CDR1 is SNHLY, CDR2 FYNNEI, per germline. Trimming removed 5 bases at V and 0 bases at J, with 11 bases between. The CDR3 is 15 amino acids. The sequenced material came from CD4+ T cells sorted from bone marrow. The clonotype originates from a woman aged 50 to 65 in good health and a related stem cell transplant donor. The chain couples TRBV2 to TRBJ2-4, with unresolved D. CDR3 loop: CASSPSTIAKNIQYF. The CDR3 DNA reads TGTGCCAGCAGTCCTAGTACTATAGCCAAAAACATTCAGTACTTC.